These 6 T cell receptor beta chains came from one sample sequenced in a study of post-analysis software for immune sequencing data. Study conclusions and caveats: TRBV5-6, TRBV5-1 and TRBV20-1 were among five TRBV segments more frequent in patients than controls.

Sequencing libraries made from TCR beta cDNA carried unique molecular identifiers. From the PCR reads, TCRdb called clonotypes with MiXCR, one entry per CDR3 protein. In the table there are about 540,000 distinct CDR3 sequences, less than 40% of which are singletons. Antigen specificity for these receptors is unknown. The specimen sequenced was blood. Receptor source: a girl between 2 and 17 years old with multiple sclerosis.

On this clonotype itself: The junction shows a germline mismatch at one end, possibly a read error. The chain uses TRBV12-3 or TRBV12-4 and TRBJ1-2; D is perhaps TRBD1 (5 bases). CDR3 length: 14 amino acids. The CDR3 DNA reads as TGTGTCAGCAGTCCACGACCGACAGATATCGGCTACACCTTC. This encodes CVSSPRPTDIGYTF.

The chain recombines TRBV7-2 with TRBJ2-6; D is perhaps TRBD1 (5 bases). There are 19 residues in the CDR3. Germline V CDR1 and CDR2: SGHTA, FQGNSA. V was trimmed by 1 base and J by 2 bases, leaving 18 bases between them. In nucleotides, the CDR3 is TGTGCCAGCAGCTTAGATAGGGGCCGACTCCTACCTGGGGCCAACGTCCTGACTTTC. It codes for CASSLDRGRLLPGANVLTF.

The CDR3 DNA sequence: TGTGCCAGCTCACCACAACTCGACAGGGACGAGCAGTACTTC. It translates to CASSPQLDRDEQYF. This rearrangement joins TRBV18 to TRBJ2-7; 7 nucleotides align to TRBD1. The V and J ends lost 1 base and 5 bases, in that order; junction bases with no gene match: 5. The CDR3 consists of 14 residues. Germline V gene lookup returns CDR1 KGHSH and CDR2 LQKENI.

This clonotype was detected a few times. The chain employs TRBV6-2 or TRBV6-3 and TRBJ2-7, with TRBD2 identical over 9 bases. This CDR3 contains 13 residues. J lost 7 bases, V lost 5 bases, and 6 bases had no gene match. CDR1 and CDR2 from the germline V gene are MNHEY and SVGEGT. The CDR3 bases are TGTGCCAGCAGTGACCTAGCGGGGATTGAGCAGTACTTC. Protein: CASSDLAGIEQYF.

This rearrangement joins TRBV29-1 to TRBJ1-1; weak D call: TRBD1 (5 bases). Germline lookup yields CDR1 SQVTM and CDR2 ANQGSEA. This CDR3 region has 13 residues. Deletions cut 7 bases from V and 4 bases from J, with 16 bases between. CDR3 in amino acids: CSAMGQWGTEAFF. DNA of the CDR3: TGCAGCGCAATGGGGCAATGGGGCACTGAAGCTTTCTTT.

There are a few counts of this clonotype. The chain joins TRBV7-9 to TRBJ1-2; the match to TRBD1 covers 8 bases. The germline V gene has CDR1 SEHNR and CDR2 FQNEAQ (reference sequence). With V trimmed by 5 bases and J by 3 bases, 8 bases remained unmatched. The CDR3 is made up of 15 amino acids. CDR3 protein: CASSRTTGAHYGYTF. As DNA, the CDR3 is TGTGCCAGCAGCCGCACGACAGGGGCCCACTATGGCTACACCTTC.